The 14 T cell receptor beta chains in this list originate from one sample, sequenced in a study of post-analysis software for immune sequencing data. The antigens for these receptors are not known. General study points: Elevated frequency relative to controls characterized several TRBV segments in patients, TRBV5-6, TRBV5-1 and TRBV20-1 among them.

TCR beta cDNA libraries had unique molecular identifiers. TCRdb fed the PCR reads into MiXCR, producing one record per CDR3 protein. The table lists about 540,000 distinct CDR3 sequences, 30% to 40% of them singletons. Sequenced input: blood. The receptors originated from a girl aged 2-17 years with multiple sclerosis.

The gene calls are TRBV5-1 and TRBJ2-6; TRBD1 matches 11 bases. The V segment lost 2 bases and the J segment 0 bases; nucleotides outside the gene matches: 1. This CDR3 contains 17 residues. Germline values: CDR1 SGHRS, CDR2 YFSETQ. CDR3 region: CASSFGTGGSGANVLTF. The CDR3 DNA sequence: TGCGCCAGCAGCTTCGGGACAGGGGGCTCTGGGGCCAACGTCCTGACTTTC.

This chain joins TRBV10-2 and TRBJ2-3; TRBD1 aligns across 11 bases. Germline CDR1 WSHSY, CDR2 SAAADI. The CDR3 covers 14 residues. Trimming removed 8 bases from V and 4 bases from J; junction bases left unmatched: 5. The DNA of the CDR3 is TGCGCCAGCGGCCGGGACAGGGGGGCAGATACGCAGTATTTT. Its translation: CASGRDRGADTQYF.

Only a few counts were recorded for this clonotype. This chain links TRBV20-1 with TRBJ2-5; 8 bases map to TRBD1. V lost 5 bases, J lost 5 bases, and 10 bases stayed unmatched. From germline, CDR1 is DFQATT and CDR2 SNEGSKA (reference sequence). This CDR3 region has 14 residues. CDR3 amino acids: CSALDRGKFETQYF. The CDR3 DNA is TGCAGTGCTCTTGACAGGGGAAAATTTGAGACCCAGTACTTC.

This chain links TRBV20-1 with TRBJ2-7; D perhaps matches TRBD2 (6 bases). The CDR3 loop spans 11 amino acids. Germline assignment: CDR1 DFQATT and CDR2 SNEGSKA (reference sequence). The V and J ends lost 7 bases and 3 bases respectively, with 10 bases between them. For the CDR3, the DNA is TGCAGTGGGACCGGGGGCTACGAGCAGTACTTC. Protein product: CSGTGGYEQYF.

This clonotype has more than one count but fewer than ten. The rearrangement links TRBV7-3 to TRBJ1-2, with TRBD1 matching over 7 bases. Per the germline V gene, CDR1 is SGHTA and CDR2 is FQGTGA. The CDR3 covers 11 residues. Trimming cost V 8 bases and J 3 bases; bases outside gene matches: 0. The CDR3 nucleotides are TGTGCCAGCGGGACAGACTATGGCTACACCTTC. It is translated as CASGTDYGYTF.

V is TRBV29-1 and J is TRBJ1-1; 9 nucleotides align to TRBD1. Germline V lookup: CDR1 SQVTM, CDR2 ANQGSEA. The trim removed 7 bases at V and 0 bases at J, leaving 9 bases unmatched. CDR3 length: 15 residues. The CDR3 DNA reads as TGCAGCGCGCAACTAACAGGGGGCTTGAACACTGAAGCTTTCTTT. It translates to CSAQLTGGLNTEAFF.

This clonotype was detected a few times. The gene calls are TRBV6-5 and TRBJ1-2, with 7 bases fitting TRBD1. Germline V lookup: CDR1 MNHEY, CDR2 SVGAGI. Trimming removed 5 bases from V and 6 bases from J; junction bases left unmatched: 9. The CDR3 runs 14 residues. The CDR3 loop is CASSRQGEWDGYTF. In DNA form, the CDR3 reads TGTGCCAGCAGTAGGCAGGGGGAGTGGGATGGCTACACCTTC.

The chain carries TRBV24-1 and TRBJ2-3; D is possibly TRBD1 or TRBD2 (5 bases each). From germline, CDR1 is KGHDR and CDR2 SFDVKD. The CDR3 contains 16 residues. The germline V and J ends were trimmed by 2 bases and 3 bases, with 14 bases remaining between them. The chain's CDR3 is CATSDSSRGLTDTQYF. Here the CDR3 DNA reads TGTGCCACCAGTGATTCCTCCCGGGGCTTAACAGATACGCAGTATTTT.

The sample holds a few counts of this clonotype. CDR3 in amino acids: CASSSIDRDLYEQYF. DNA for the CDR3: TGTGCCAGCAGCTCGATTGACAGAGACCTCTACGAGCAGTACTTC. This sequence joins TRBV11-2 and TRBJ2-7, with D tentatively TRBD1 (5 bases). Germline CDR1 SGHAT, CDR2 FQNNGV. The CDR3 has 15 amino acids. V dropped 4 bases and J dropped 3 bases, with 16 bases sitting between them.

This sequence joins TRBV20-1 and TRBJ2-1; 7 bases fit TRBD2. Germline CDR1 and CDR2: DFQATT and SNEGSKA (reference sequence). This CDR3 has 14 residues. V lost 4 bases to trimming and J lost 0 bases; unmatched junction nucleotides: 3. The CDR3 sequence: CSAIGGSSYNEQFF. CDR3 nucleotides: TGCAGTGCTATAGGCGGGAGCTCCTACAATGAGCAGTTCTTC.

The count of this clonotype is one. Being one base from a much bigger clone, this may be a read error. This chain links TRBV10-3 with TRBJ1-4, with D possibly being TRBD1 (5 bases). The CDR3 loop spans 15 amino acids. Looked up from germline, CDR1 is ENHRY and CDR2 is SYGVKD. DNA of the CDR3: TGTGCCATCAGTGGGGAGCAGGGTGAAGATGAAAACCTGTTTTTT. It specifies CAISGEQGEDENLFF.

This clonotype has just a few counts. The V call is TRBV6-2 or TRBV6-3, the J call TRBJ2-7; perhaps TRBD2 as D (6 bases). Trimming removed 1 base from V and 0 bases from J, with 10 bases in between. The CDR3 contains 15 residues. Looked up from germline, CDR1 is MNHEY and CDR2 is SVGEGT. The CDR3 sequence is CASSYWDSSSYEQYF. The DNA of the CDR3 is TGTGCCAGCAGTTACTGGGACTCAAGCTCCTACGAGCAGTACTTC.

This clonotype has more than one count but fewer than ten. The rearrangement links TRBV9 to TRBJ2-1; D remains unclear. Trimming took 3 bases from V and 2 from J, leaving 9 bases between them. The CDR3 is 14 residues long. The germline gives CDR1 SGDLS, CDR2 YYNGEE. The CDR3 coding sequence is TGTGCCAGCAGCGAGCGCGGACCCTACAATGAGCAGTTCTTC. Its translation: CASSERGPYNEQFF.

This clonotype turned up a few times. The J gene is TRBJ1-1, the V gene TRBV29-1; no firm D call. The V end lost 1 base, the J end lost 1 base, and 10 bases lay between the germline ends. Germline V gives CDR1 SQVTM, CDR2 ANQGSEA. The CDR3 totals 14 residues. The chain's CDR3 is CSVEGDGWNTEAFF. Here the CDR3 DNA reads TGCAGCGTTGAAGGTGACGGGTGGAACACTGAAGCTTTCTTT.